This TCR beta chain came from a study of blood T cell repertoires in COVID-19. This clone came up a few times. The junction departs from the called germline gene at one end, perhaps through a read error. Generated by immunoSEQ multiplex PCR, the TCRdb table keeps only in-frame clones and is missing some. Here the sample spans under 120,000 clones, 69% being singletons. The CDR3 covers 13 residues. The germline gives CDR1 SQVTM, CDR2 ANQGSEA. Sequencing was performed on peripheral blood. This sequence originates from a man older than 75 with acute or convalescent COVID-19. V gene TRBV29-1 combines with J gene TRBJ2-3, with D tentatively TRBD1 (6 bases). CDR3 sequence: CSVEDRYLDTQYF. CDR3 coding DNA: TGCAGCGTGGAAGACAGGTACCTGGATACGCAGTATTTT.